The TCR beta chain under discussion was sequenced for a study of cytomegalovirus exposure and HLA in healthy donors. This CDR3 spans 17 amino acids. Trimming cost V 6 bases and J 2 bases, with 21 bases left between them. The germline CDR1 and CDR2 sequences are MDHEN and SYDVKM. A multiplex PCR was run with 60 Vbeta primers and 13 Jbeta primers. Generated by immunoSEQ multiplex PCR, the TCRdb table keeps only in-frame clones and is missing some. The sample lists 80,000 to 90,000 clones; 81% were seen once. Sample: PBMCs. The clonotype comes from a young woman in good health and CMV-seronegative. The chain employs TRBV28 and TRBJ2-3, with D possibly TRBD1 on 6 matching bases. The CDR3 region has the DNA TGTGCCAGCAGCTACACTTCGACAGGAGGAGACACAGATACGCAGTATTTT. Translation gives CASSYTSTGGDTDTQYF.